Presented here are 32 T cell receptor beta chains from one specimen sequenced in a study of control samples from healthy donors and cancer patients. Sequenced by immunoSEQ multiplex PCR; TCRdb stores in-frame clones only, minus some. The sample shows just over 150,000 clones, approximately 94% of them seen only once. The sequenced material came from blood. Receptors were obtained from a woman between 35 and 50 years old in good health.

This clone was observed a single time. The chain has TRBV27 and TRBJ1-2; D not certain. Trimming pared 5 bases from V and 4 bases from J, leaving 8 bases between. CDR3 length equals 12 residues. Germline V CDR1 and CDR2: MNHEY, SMNVEV (reference sequence). DNA for the CDR3: TGTGCCAGCAGTGCTCGAGGCTATGGCTACACCTTC. This sequence encodes CASSARGYGYTF.

This chain connects TRBV11-2 to TRBJ2-6; D is unclear. There are 15 residues in the CDR3. Germline V gives CDR1 SGHAT, CDR2 FQNNGV. Trimming cost V 1 base and J 0 bases, with 4 bases left between them. The CDR3 sequence: CASSLGFSGANVLTF. The CDR3 DNA follows: TGTGCCAGCAGCTTAGGCTTCTCTGGGGCCAACGTCCTGACTTTC.

V gene TRBV6-5 combines with J gene TRBJ2-2, with D maybe TRBD1 (6 bases). The CDR3 is made up of 15 amino acids. Germline CDR1 reads MNHEY; CDR2 reads SVGAGI. Between the trimmed V and J ends, which lost 2 bases and 6 bases, there was a span of 13 bases. The CDR3 DNA sequence: TGTGCCAGCAGTTACAACAGGGATGCGGCCGGGGAGCTGTTTTTT. Protein product: CASSYNRDAAGELFF.

This clone was seen just once. J is TRBJ1-4 and V is TRBV5-1, with D possibly matching TRBD1 (5 bases). Per germline, CDR1 SGHRS and CDR2 YFSETQ. The CDR3 covers 15 residues. V was clipped by 4 bases and J by 0 bases, with 10 bases between them. CDR3 nucleotides: TGCGCCAGCAGCCCAGGGTCTACAACTAATGAAAAACTGTTTTTT. Its translation is CASSPGSTTNEKLFF.

V usage is TRBV5-4 and J usage is TRBJ2-4; TRBD1 is a possible D gene (5 bases). Trimming shortened V by 0 bases and J by 5 bases, and 9 bases separated the two germline ends. Germline V gives CDR1 SGHNT, CDR2 YYREEE (reference sequence). This CDR3 has 14 amino acids. CDR3 sequence: CASSLGGAENIQYF. CDR3 nucleotide sequence: TGTGCCAGCAGCTTGGGGGGCGCAGAAAACATTCAGTACTTC. The whole variable domain, filled in from reference TRBV5-4 and TRBJ2-4, reads ETGVTQSPTHLIKTRGQQVTLRCSSQSGHNTVSWYQQALGQGPQFIFQYYREEENGRGNFPPRFSGLQFPNYSSELNVNALELDDSALYLCASSLGGAENIQYFGAGTRLSVL.

This rearrangement joins TRBV9 to TRBJ2-7, with 9 bases fitting TRBD2. Trimming cost V 0 bases and J 2 bases; bases outside gene matches: 6. The CDR3 totals 16 residues. The germline V gene has CDR1 SGDLS and CDR2 YYNGEE. The CDR3 region is CASSVDGLATTYEQYF. As DNA, the CDR3 is TGTGCCAGCAGCGTAGACGGACTAGCGACGACCTACGAGCAGTACTTC.

The V call is TRBV4-3, the J call TRBJ1-2, with TRBD1 identical over 8 bases. CDR1 is LGHNA, CDR2 YSLEER, per germline. V lost 3 bases and J lost 6; bases outside the gene matches: 9. The CDR3 loop spans 15 amino acids. CDR3 region: CASSQQDRGMNGYTF. For the CDR3, the DNA is TGCGCCAGCAGCCAGCAAGACAGGGGAATGAATGGCTACACCTTC.

J is TRBJ2-5 and V is TRBV27; maybe TRBD2 (5 bases). This CDR3 region has 14 residues. V was clipped by 3 bases and J by 4 bases, with 12 bases between them. Germline V lookup: CDR1 MNHEY, CDR2 SMNVEV (reference sequence). CDR3 amino acids: CASSFGRDGETQYF. CDR3 coding DNA: TGTGCCAGCAGTTTTGGACGGGATGGAGAGACCCAGTACTTC.

V is TRBV5-8 and J is TRBJ2-3; 12 bases are shared with TRBD2. This CDR3 is 17 amino acids long. V lost 0 bases and J lost 2; bases outside the gene matches: 4. Germline V gene sequence: CDR1 SGHTS, CDR2 YDEGEE. As DNA, the CDR3 is TGTGCCAGCAGCTTGGCCCTAGCGGGGGGGTTCACAGATACGCAGTATTTT. Amino acids: CASSLALAGGFTDTQYF.

V usage is TRBV6-6 and J usage is TRBJ1-2; weak D call: TRBD1 (6 bases). This CDR3 region has 13 residues. The V gene's germline CDR1 is MNHNY and CDR2 SVGAGI (reference sequence). V dropped 6 bases and J dropped 4 bases, with 12 bases sitting between them. CDR3 in DNA: TGTGCCAGCAGCCCCGGACAGACCTATGGCTACACCTTC. Protein product: CASSPGQTYGYTF.

The chain employs TRBV4-3 and TRBJ1-6, with D possibly TRBD1 on 5 matching bases. Trimming left V 0 bases short and J 15 bases short, with 12 bases between. Per the germline V gene, CDR1 is LGHNA and CDR2 is YSLEER. CDR3 size: 13 residues. CDR3 in DNA: TGCGCCAGCAGCCAAGATCAGAGGGGAAGCCTCCACTTT. Protein: CASSQDQRGSLHF.

The chain carries TRBV7-2 and TRBJ2-5, with TRBD1 as a possible D gene (6 bases). The CDR3 length is 15 residues. Germline CDR1 reads SGHTA; CDR2 reads FQGNSA. Deletions cut 5 bases from V and 1 base from J, with 14 bases between. This CDR3 reads CASSQGGPIQETQYF. The DNA for the CDR3 is TGTGCCAGCAGCCAAGGGGGACCAATCCAAGAGACCCAGTACTTC.

The rearrangement joins TRBV7-9 to TRBJ1-6, with 8 bases aligning to TRBD1. J gave up 7 bases and V 5 bases, and 4 bases lay outside the gene matches. The CDR3 is 14 residues long. CDR1 is SEHNR, CDR2 FQNEAQ, per germline (reference sequence). The CDR3 loop reads CASSPGDRNSPLHF. The CDR3 DNA follows: TGTGCCAGCAGCCCGGGGGACAGGAATTCACCCCTCCACTTT.

The rearrangement uses TRBV24-1 and TRBJ2-1, with TRBD2 matching 8 bases. The CDR3 consists of 14 residues. V trimming: 6 bases; J trimming: 8 bases; junction bases outside the gene matches: 8. The V gene's germline CDR1 is KGHDR and CDR2 SFDVKD. The CDR3: CATSLTGLGHEQFF. The CDR3 DNA sequence: TGTGCCACCAGTTTAACGGGACTAGGTCATGAGCAGTTCTTC.

The chain is built from TRBV9 and TRBJ2-1; D uncertain. Trimming took 0 bases from V and 7 from J, leaving 5 bases between them. Germline CDR1 is SGDLS and CDR2 is YYNGEE. The CDR3 has 12 residues. This CDR3 is CASSVGANEQFF. The CDR3 DNA follows: TGTGCCAGCAGCGTAGGAGCGAATGAGCAGTTCTTC.

Here the CDR3 DNA reads TGTGCCAGCAGCCCCGGACTGAACAATCAGCCCCAGCATTTT. Translated, it gives CASSPGLNNQPQHF. The chain joins TRBV7-2 to TRBJ1-5; D is unclear. Trimming pared 5 bases from V and 3 bases from J, leaving 11 bases between. In germline, CDR1 is SGHTA, CDR2 FQGNSA. The CDR3 runs to 14 residues.

The chain joins TRBV5-1 to TRBJ1-1, with 7 nucleotides matching TRBD1. Trimming removed 2 bases from V and 3 bases from J; junction bases left unmatched: 7. The V gene's germline CDR1 is SGHRS and CDR2 YFSETQ. This CDR3 comprises 15 residues. The CDR3 protein is CASSLEGARDTEAFF. CDR3 nucleotides: TGCGCCAGCAGCTTAGAGGGGGCGAGGGACACTGAAGCTTTCTTT.

The chain recombines TRBV20-1 with TRBJ1-4; D is unresolved. The CDR3 consists of 11 residues. The germline V gene has CDR1 DFQATT and CDR2 SNEGSKA (reference sequence). V shed 6 bases and J shed 7 bases, with 9 bases lying between them. CDR3 bases: TGCAGTGCCGCGGTTATTGAAAAACTGTTTTTT. Its protein product is CSAAVIEKLFF.

The chain employs TRBV5-1 and TRBJ2-7; D is tentatively TRBD1 or TRBD2 (6 bases each). V gave up 0 bases and J gave up 5 bases, with 15 bases separating them. The CDR3 totals 15 residues. Germline CDR1 SGHRS, CDR2 YFSETQ. This CDR3 reads CASSLEGGVENEQYF. Written as DNA, the CDR3 is TGCGCCAGCAGCTTGGAGGGGGGAGTCGAGAACGAGCAGTACTTC.

With regard to this clone: The junction does not match germline at one end; this may be a read error. V gene TRBV19 combines with J gene TRBJ1-2, with 7 bases identical to TRBD1. Germline-derived CDR1 and CDR2 are LNHDA and SQIVND (reference sequence). The CDR3 extends over 15 amino acids. The CDR3 region has the DNA TGTGCCAGTAGCATAGGGGACAGCTTTAACTATGGCTACACCTTC. Translated: CASSIGDSFNYGYTF. Filled out from reference TRBV19 and TRBJ1-2, the complete variable domain reads DGGITQSPKYLFRKEGQNVTLSCEQNLNHDAMYWYRQDPGQGLRLIYYSQIVNDFQKGDIAEGYSVSREKKESFPLTVTSAQKNPTAFYLCASSIGDSFNYGYTFGSGTRLTVV.

The CDR3 DNA follows: TGTGCCAGCAGCTTTTCGATAGCGGGAGAGGTCGAGCAGTACTTC. Translation: CASSFSIAGEVEQYF. This sequence joins TRBV7-2 and TRBJ2-7, with 9 bases identical to TRBD2. J lost 6 bases, V lost 3 bases, and 9 bases had no gene match. CDR1 is SGHTA, CDR2 FQGNSA, per germline. The CDR3 covers 15 residues.

The chain combines TRBV6-2 or TRBV6-3 with TRBJ2-7; a weak D match, TRBD1 (5 bases). The CDR3 covers 12 residues. Trimming removed 6 bases at V and 4 bases at J, with 10 bases between. Germline V gene data show CDR1 as MNHEY and CDR2 as SVGEGT. Written as DNA, the CDR3 is TGTGCCAGCAGCGAGCAGGGTTACGAGCAGTACTTC. Protein sequence: CASSEQGYEQYF.

The rearrangement joins TRBV5-4 to TRBJ2-3; D ambiguous. V was cut by 1 base and J by 3 bases, with 9 bases left in between. The CDR3 is 14 amino acids. CDR1 is SGHNT, CDR2 YYREEE, per germline (reference sequence). The CDR3 DNA reads TGTGCCAGCAGCTTGCCTCTCCCTACAGATACGCAGTATTTT. As protein: CASSLPLPTDTQYF.

This rearrangement joins TRBV30 to TRBJ2-7, with 10 bases aligning to TRBD1. The J segment lost 0 bases and the V segment lost 0 bases, leaving 8 bases of the junction unmatched. Germline V gene data show CDR1 as GTSNPN and CDR2 as SVGIG (reference sequence). The CDR3 runs 17 residues. This CDR3 reads CAWSVLRGTGDSYEQYF. CDR3 coding DNA: TGTGCCTGGAGTGTACTTCGGGGGACAGGGGACTCCTACGAGCAGTACTTC.

This chain joins TRBV27 and TRBJ2-1, with D perhaps TRBD1 (6 bases). CDR3 length: 14 residues. Germline CDR1 is MNHEY and CDR2 is SMNVEV (reference sequence). V shed 5 bases and J shed 2 bases, with 10 bases lying between them. The CDR3 DNA is TGTGCCAGCAGTACGGACAGAACCTACAATGAGCAGTTCTTC. Translation: CASSTDRTYNEQFF.

J is TRBJ2-7 and V is TRBV7-9, with 9 bases aligning to TRBD2. This CDR3 region has 14 residues. Germline CDR1 SEHNR, CDR2 FQNEAQ (reference sequence). V gave up 3 bases and J gave up 6 bases; unmatched junction bases: 6. CDR3 bases: TGTGCCAGCAGCTTCGCGGGAGGGCCTGTCGAGCAGTACTTC. Its protein product is CASSFAGGPVEQYF.

This chain's CDR3 is CASRMVADTQYF. In nucleotides, the CDR3 is TGTGCCAGCAGGATGGTGGCAGATACGCAGTATTTT. V is TRBV13 and J is TRBJ2-3; D is undetermined. CDR3 size: 12 residues. V gave up 6 bases and J gave up 4 bases, with 8 bases separating them. Germline CDR1 is PRHDT and CDR2 is FYEKMQ (reference sequence). The whole variable domain, filled in from reference TRBV13 and TRBJ2-3, reads AAGVIQSPRHLIKEKRETATLKCYPIPRHDTVYWYQQGPGQDPQFLISFYEKMQSDKGSIPDRFSAQQFSDYHSELNMSSLELGDSALYFCASRMVADTQYFGPGTRLTVL.

The chain recombines TRBV29-1 with TRBJ1-2, with D unclear. This CDR3 spans 11 amino acids. The germline V and J ends were trimmed by 7 bases and 7 bases, with 13 bases remaining between them. Germline loops: CDR1 SQVTM, CDR2 ANQGSEA. CDR3 amino acids: CSALSQRGYTF. The CDR3 DNA reads as TGCAGCGCCCTGTCCCAGCGTGGCTACACCTTC.

This chain connects TRBV19 to TRBJ2-1, with no clear D. The CDR3 spans 15 residues. V was pared by 3 bases and J by 0 bases, with 9 bases between. Germline V gene data show CDR1 as LNHDA and CDR2 as SQIVND (reference sequence). CDR3 in amino acids: CASSMRPLSYNEQFF. In DNA form, the CDR3 reads TGTGCCAGTAGTATGAGACCACTCTCCTACAATGAGCAGTTCTTC.

The chain recombines TRBV4-3 with TRBJ2-3, with a possible D match to TRBD1 (7 bases). The V and J ends lost 0 bases and 4 bases respectively, with 20 bases between them. This CDR3 spans 18 amino acids. Germline assignment: CDR1 LGHNA and CDR2 YSLEER. The CDR3 sequence: CASSQEPEGAGSADTQYF. The CDR3 nucleotides read TGCGCCAGCAGCCAAGAGCCTGAGGGGGCGGGGTCCGCAGATACGCAGTATTTT.

The CDR3 DNA sequence: TGTGCCAGCAGCGTAGAGGTCTTGGGGTACGAGCAGTACTTC. Amino acid sequence: CASSVEVLGYEQYF. V gene TRBV9 combines with J gene TRBJ2-7, with D unresolved. The V end was cut by 0 bases, the J end by 4 bases, with 11 bases between. Germline-derived CDR1 and CDR2 are SGDLS and YYNGEE. The CDR3 extends over 14 amino acids. Full variable domain (remainder filled in from reference TRBV9 and TRBJ2-7): DSGVTQTPKHLITATGQRVTLRCSPRSGDLSVYWYQQSLDQGLQFLIQYYNGEERAKGNILERFSAQQFPDLHSELNLSSLELGDSALYFCASSVEVLGYEQYFGPGTRLTVT.

CDR3 bases: TGTGCCAGCAGCTTAGATGGCAGGAGGACTGAAGCTTTCTTT. It yields the protein CASSLDGRRTEAFF. The chain is built from TRBV7-2 and TRBJ1-1; D not certain. V gave up 1 base and J gave up 5 bases, with 11 bases separating them. The germline V gene has CDR1 SGHTA and CDR2 FQGNSA. The CDR3 totals 14 residues.